One and the same sample provided the 20 T cell receptor beta chains below, sequenced in a study of graft-versus-host responses after intestinal transplantation (dated by TCRdb to about 2021). Library construction relied on the immunoSEQ multiplex PCR assay. Held by TCRdb, this immuneACCESS table contains in-frame sequences only and omits some clones. Under half of the omission traces to an unresolved V gene where checked; the cause of the rest is unknown. Across this sample there are around 23,000 clones, with approximately 85% seen only once. The top ten clonotypes cover approximately 0.87% of the sample. The material sequenced was PBMCs, taken around 14 months after intestinal transplant. These receptors were obtained from a human patient who received an intestinal transplant, so some T cells may come from the graft donor.

The chain is built from TRBV5-1 and TRBJ2-5; 10 nucleotides align to TRBD1. Germline CDR1 and CDR2: SGHRS and YFSETQ. Trimming at V came to 3 bases and at J to 5 bases, leaving 7 bases not matched to a gene. This CDR3 has 15 amino acids. The CDR3 sequence: CASSSGQGFGETQYF. The CDR3 DNA reads TGCGCCAGCAGCTCGGGACAGGGGTTTGGGGAGACCCAGTACTTC.

The chain is built from TRBV11-2 and TRBJ1-2, with 7 bases identical to TRBD1. This CDR3 has 14 residues. Germline-derived CDR1 and CDR2 are SGHAT and FQNNGV. Losses at the gene ends were 0 bases for V and 5 bases for J; bases not matched to a gene: 3. In DNA form, the CDR3 reads TGTGCCAGCAGCTTAGAAGGGGGCAGGTATGGCTACACCTTC. The encoded protein is CASSLEGGRYGYTF.

The chain uses TRBV5-1 and TRBJ2-3; 10 bases are a match to TRBD2. There are 16 residues in the CDR3. Trimming removed 0 bases from V and 6 bases from J; junction bases left unmatched: 7. Germline V CDR1 and CDR2: SGHRS, YFSETQ. CDR3 amino acids: CASSLDPSGSFDTQYF. Here the CDR3 DNA reads TGCGCCAGCAGCTTGGATCCTAGCGGGAGCTTCGATACGCAGTATTTT.

This chain connects TRBV27 to TRBJ2-4; perhaps TRBD2 as D (5 bases). The ends were cut back, 0 bases at V and 0 bases at J, with 6 bases in the middle. Germline V gives CDR1 MNHEY, CDR2 SMNVEV (reference sequence). The CDR3 totals 15 residues. CDR3 loop: CASSLSRVAKNIQYF. The CDR3 DNA sequence: TGTGCCAGCAGTTTATCGAGGGTAGCCAAAAACATTCAGTACTTC.

This chain uses TRBV6-5 with TRBJ1-5; no reliable D call. CDR1 is MNHEY, CDR2 SVGAGI, per germline. This CDR3 has 13 residues. The V and J ends lost 6 bases and 8 bases respectively, with 14 bases between them. The CDR3 coding sequence is TGTGCCAGCAGGTCACCAAACGAGGAGCCCCAGCATTTT. Protein sequence: CASRSPNEEPQHF.

This rearrangement joins TRBV6-5 to TRBJ2-2; no definite D call. The CDR3 contains 15 residues. V lost 2 bases and J 3 bases, leaving 10 bases between the germline ends. Germline CDR1 and CDR2: MNHEY and SVGAGI. The chain's CDR3 is CASSYRRKDTGELFF. The CDR3 DNA is TGTGCCAGCAGTTACCGAAGGAAAGACACCGGGGAGCTGTTTTTT.

J is TRBJ1-5 and V is TRBV7-9, with a possible D match to TRBD1 (5 bases). In germline, CDR1 is SEHNR, CDR2 FQNEAQ (reference sequence). The CDR3 is made up of 14 amino acids. Trimming removed 5 bases from V and 3 bases from J, with 11 bases in between. The CDR3 DNA reads TGTGCCAGCAGCCCTCAGGGCGACAATCAGCCCCAGCATTTT. This gives the protein CASSPQGDNQPQHF. Filled out from reference TRBV7-9 and TRBJ1-5, the complete variable domain reads DTGVSQNPRHKITKRGQNVTFRCDPISEHNRLYWYRQTLGQGPEFLTYFQNEAQLEKSRLLSDRFSAERPKGSFSTLEIQRTEQGDSAMYLCASSPQGDNQPQHFGDGTRLSIL.

The gene calls are TRBV4-1 and TRBJ2-2; 9 bases fit TRBD2. The CDR3 is 16 amino acids. Looked up from germline, CDR1 is MGHRA and CDR2 is YSYEKL. Losses at the gene ends were 4 bases for V and 7 bases for J; bases not matched to a gene: 10. In nucleotides, the CDR3 is TGCGCCAGCAGCCCCAGGGTAGCGGGAGCCAACGGGGAGCTGTTTTTT. As protein: CASSPRVAGANGELFF.

The gene calls are TRBV11-3 and TRBJ2-5, with unresolved D. The J call is in doubt because the DNA end fits TRBJ2-7 better. Germline V lookup: CDR1 SGHNT, CDR2 YENEEA. The CDR3 consists of 14 residues. The CDR3 is CASSSTDGSSEQYF. For the CDR3, the DNA is TGTGCCAGCAGTTCCACGGACGGCTCGAGCGAGCAGTACTTC.

The chain has TRBV30 and TRBJ1-3; the D is unclear. Trimming pared 2 bases from V and 4 bases from J, leaving 6 bases between. The germline gives CDR1 GTSNPN, CDR2 SVGIG (reference sequence). The CDR3 covers 12 residues. The CDR3 loop reads CAWSRLGNTIYF. For the CDR3, the DNA is TGTGCCTGGAGTCGATTAGGAAACACCATATATTTT.

This clone was picked up one time. This chain links TRBV14 with TRBJ2-3; D is uncertain. Germline-derived CDR1 and CDR2 are SGHDN and FVKESK. Trimming stripped 1 base from V and 2 bases from J, with 10 bases between. There are 15 residues in the CDR3. CDR3 sequence (DNA): TGTGCCAGCAGCCAAGCGAAAACCACCACAGATACGCAGTATTTT. Protein: CASSQAKTTTDTQYF.

In DNA form, the CDR3 reads TGTGCCAGCAAGGCGGGGCTAGCGGGAGGATACGAGCAGTACTTC. It codes for CASKAGLAGGYEQYF. The chain employs TRBV7-2 and TRBJ2-7; 11 bases align to TRBD2. Germline CDR1 and CDR2: SGHTA and FQGNSA. V trimming: 7 bases; J trimming: 4 bases; junction bases outside the gene matches: 9. The CDR3 runs 15 residues.

CDR3 sequence reads: CASSRGQGNQPQHF. Here the CDR3 DNA reads TGTGCCAGCAGTCGCGGACAGGGCAATCAGCCCCAGCATTTT. V gene TRBV6-5 combines with J gene TRBJ1-5; 7 bases map to TRBD1. CDR1 and CDR2 from the germline V gene are MNHEY and SVGAGI. V lost 5 bases and J lost 2; bases outside the gene matches: 3. This CDR3 has 14 amino acids.

The genes are TRBV14 and TRBJ2-6, with D perhaps being TRBD1 or TRBD2 (5 bases each). The V gene's germline CDR1 is SGHDN and CDR2 FVKESK. Trimming pared 2 bases from V and 4 bases from J, leaving 9 bases between. The CDR3 runs 15 residues. The CDR3 nucleotides are TGTGCCAGCAGCCAACGGGGCGGCGGGGCCAACGTCCTGACTTTC. Protein: CASSQRGGGANVLTF.

V is TRBV4-1 and J is TRBJ2-7, with D uncertain. Trimming left V 3 bases short and J 0 bases short, with 18 bases between. The CDR3 runs to 17 residues. Germline assignment: CDR1 MGHRA and CDR2 YSYEKL. CDR3 region: CASSHDSHKAFSYEQYF. The CDR3 DNA is TGCGCCAGCAGCCACGACTCGCACAAAGCCTTCTCCTACGAGCAGTACTTC.

The chain combines TRBV30 with TRBJ1-2; no reliable D call. CDR3 length: 13 residues. V was pared by 2 bases and J by 4 bases, with 11 bases between. Per the germline V gene, CDR1 is GTSNPN and CDR2 is SVGIG (reference sequence). The CDR3 loop is CAWSRRQLYGYTF. The CDR3 bases are TGTGCCTGGAGTCGGCGGCAGCTCTATGGCTACACCTTC.

The V gene is TRBV6-1, the J gene TRBJ1-4, with 7 bases matching TRBD1. V was clipped by 4 bases and J by 7 bases; unmatched bases: 6. The V gene's germline CDR1 is MNHNS and CDR2 SASEGT. This CDR3 comprises 14 residues. CDR3 bases: TGTGCCAGCAGTGGAGGGGGCTCGGGTGAAAAACTGTTTTTT. Translating it yields CASSGGGSGEKLFF.

The chain uses TRBV27 and TRBJ2-7; a possible D gene is TRBD2 (6 bases). The V end lost 2 bases, the J end lost 0 bases, and 11 bases lay between the germline ends. CDR3 length: 15 amino acids. Germline values: CDR1 MNHEY, CDR2 SMNVEV (reference sequence). The CDR3 coding sequence is TGTGCCAGCAGTTTAGTTAGCGGACCCTCCTACGAGCAGTACTTC. Its translation: CASSLVSGPSYEQYF.

The gene calls are TRBV7-6 and TRBJ1-4; no definite D call. Germline V gene lookup returns CDR1 SGHVS and CDR2 FNYEAQ. V was trimmed by 5 bases and J by 2 bases, leaving 15 bases between them. The CDR3 covers 16 residues. The CDR3 DNA is TGTGCCAGCAGCGTGACGTCCGTGGGGACTAATGAAAAACTGTTTTTT. Protein sequence: CASSVTSVGTNEKLFF.

This clone was detected only once. This chain connects TRBV2 to TRBJ2-1; 7 bases are a match to TRBD2. The CDR3 is 15 residues long. Germline-derived CDR1 and CDR2 are SNHLY and FYNNEI. J gave up 7 bases and V 0 bases, and 6 bases lay outside the gene matches. For the CDR3, the DNA is TGTGCCAGCAGTGAAGCGCAAGGGACTAATAATGAGCAGTTCTTC. This sequence encodes CASSEAQGTNNEQFF.